This TCR beta chain stems from a study of T-cell memory formation after mild COVID-19. Turning to the study itself: Largely donor-specific sequence clusters came from a couple of donors.

Germline CDR1 SGHVS, CDR2 FNYEAQ. Trimming stripped 2 bases from V and 5 bases from J, with 18 bases between. The CDR3 spans 16 residues. There are many counts of this clonotype. TCRdb recomputed calls from the 5' RACE reads with MiXCR, one row per CDR3 protein. The data contain about 250,000 distinct CDR3 sequences, roughly 17% of them singletons. The specimen sequenced was PBMCs or a T cell subset sorted from them (not recorded which). The chain links TRBV7-6 to TRBJ2-5; a weak D match, TRBD2 (6 bases). This receptor was obtained from a man younger than 35 who had mild COVID-19 (a few samples of this study predate the infection). Cell type and time point are not known. This chain's CDR3 is CASSLNIQAGGETQYF. CDR3 DNA: TGTGCCAGCAGCTTAAACATACAGGCCGGAGGGGAGACCCAGTACTTC.